One sample yielded the 2 T cell receptor beta chains listed below, sequenced in a study of blood T cell repertoires in COVID-19. The protocol was immunoSEQ multiplex PCR, while the TCRdb copy is restricted to in-frame clones and leaves out a portion. The sample has over 150,000 clones; approximately 84% are singletons. The sample was peripheral blood. These receptors all come from a human donor with acute or convalescent COVID-19. The donor label of this sample is uncertain.

The CDR3 DNA follows: TGTGCCAGCAGCCCCCGGGACAGTCGACTAGCGGGAGCGAATGAGCAGTTCTTC. Translating gives CASSPRDSRLAGANEQFF. The J gene is TRBJ2-1, the V gene TRBV9; 12 nucleotides line up with TRBD2. V lost 4 bases and J lost 7; bases outside the gene matches: 15. This CDR3 spans 18 amino acids. Germline assignment: CDR1 SGDLS and CDR2 YYNGEE.

In nucleotides, the CDR3 is TGTGCCAGCAGCCAAGGGGGAGCCGGAACAGATACGCAGTATTTT. Translation: CASSQGGAGTDTQYF. The chain couples TRBV11-3 to TRBJ2-3, with a weak D call TRBD1 (6 bases). CDR3 length equals 15 residues. Trimming pared 5 bases from V and 3 bases from J, leaving 15 bases between. Per the germline V gene, CDR1 is SGHNT and CDR2 is YENEEA.